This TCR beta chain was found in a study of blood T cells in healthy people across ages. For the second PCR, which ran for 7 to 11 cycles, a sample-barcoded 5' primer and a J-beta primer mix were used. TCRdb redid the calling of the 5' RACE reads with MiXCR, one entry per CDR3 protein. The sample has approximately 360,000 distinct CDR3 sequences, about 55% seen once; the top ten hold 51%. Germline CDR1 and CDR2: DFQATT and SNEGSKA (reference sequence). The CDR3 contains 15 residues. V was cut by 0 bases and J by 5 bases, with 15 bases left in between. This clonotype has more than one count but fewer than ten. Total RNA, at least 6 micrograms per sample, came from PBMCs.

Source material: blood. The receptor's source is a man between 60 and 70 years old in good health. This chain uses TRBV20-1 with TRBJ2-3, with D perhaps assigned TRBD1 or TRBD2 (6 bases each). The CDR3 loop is CSARDPQGRGDTQYF. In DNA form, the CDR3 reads TGCAGTGCTAGAGATCCCCAGGGGCGGGGAGATACGCAGTATTTT.